The subject of this entry is one T cell receptor beta chain. Data came from immunoSEQ multiplex PCR; TCRdb stores just in-frame clones and leaves some out. The data hold 2 million to 2.5 million clones, with 85% to 95% observed a single time. CDR3 length: 15 residues. In germline, CDR1 is SGHDT, CDR2 YYEEEE. V was pared by 3 bases and J by 3 bases, with 4 bases of the junction left unmatched. The data derive from a study of shared clonotypes between healthy human individuals. The J gene is TRBJ2-1, the V gene TRBV5-6, with 9 bases that match TRBD1. The material sequenced was naive CD4+ T cells sorted from blood. Subset reported: CD45RA+ positively selected. The TCR originated in a man between 18 and 29 years old in good health. CDR3 sequence: CASSSGQGYYNEQFF. The CDR3, as DNA: TGTGCCAGCAGCTCTGGACAGGGGTACTACAATGAGCAGTTCTTC.